A single sample gave rise to the 10 T cell receptor beta chains below, sequenced in a study of shared clonotypes between healthy human individuals. Here immunoSEQ multiplex PCR was the method, and the copy in TCRdb shows in-frame clones only, minus some. Among 2 million to 2.5 million clones listed, approximately 94% were seen once. Naive CD8 populations comprised CD45RO-negative cells positively selected for CCR7, excluding terminally differentiated effector memory CD45RA+ cells. The sequenced material came from naive CD8+ T cells from PBMCs. Receptors were obtained from a man aged 18 to 29 in good health. Some clones in this sample may be carry-over from other donors' samples.

In its sample, this clone was seen once. The chain joins TRBV27 to TRBJ2-7, with 8 bases aligning to TRBD1. Germline-derived CDR1 and CDR2 are MNHEY and SMNVEV (reference sequence). Losses at the gene ends were 8 bases for V and 4 bases for J; bases not matched to a gene: 13. This CDR3 spans 15 amino acids. DNA for the CDR3: TGTGCCAGCGGACCCAACAGGGGGAGAGGGTACGAGCAGTACTTC. Its protein product is CASGPNRGRGYEQYF.

The chain links TRBV5-1 to TRBJ2-7, with D possibly being TRBD1 (5 bases). Germline values: CDR1 SGHRS, CDR2 YFSETQ. The germline V and J ends were trimmed by 2 bases and 3 bases, with 12 bases remaining between them. The CDR3 length is 14 residues. The CDR3 region is CASSFSAGNYEQYF. The CDR3 DNA sequence: TGCGCCAGCAGCTTTTCGGCAGGGAACTACGAGCAGTACTTC.

This clone was seen a few times. The sample carries other DNA sequences with the same CDR3. The CDR3 is CASSQDLRQPQHF. CDR3 coding DNA: TGCGCCAGCAGCCAAGACTTGCGGCAGCCCCAGCATTTT. The V gene is TRBV4-1, the J gene TRBJ1-5, with unresolved D. Germline V gives CDR1 MGHRA, CDR2 YSYEKL. The CDR3 covers 13 residues. With 0 bases removed from V and 7 bases from J, the gap between germline ends came to 7 bases.

This clone was seen only once. Other DNA sequences in the sample encode the same CDR3. The V call is TRBV27, the J call TRBJ1-1; TRBD1 agrees at 8 bases. Losses at the gene ends were 5 bases for V and 1 base for J; bases not matched to a gene: 0. This CDR3 is 13 amino acids long. In germline, CDR1 is MNHEY, CDR2 SMNVEV (reference sequence). The CDR3 spells CASSGQGNTEAFF. The CDR3 nucleotides are TGTGCCAGCAGTGGACAGGGGAACACTGAAGCTTTCTTT.

V is TRBV5-6 and J is TRBJ2-3; TRBD2 aligns across 11 bases. CDR1 and CDR2 from the germline V gene are SGHDT and YYEEEE. CDR3 length: 17 amino acids. The trim removed 0 bases at V and 2 bases at J, leaving 5 bases unmatched. CDR3 amino acids: CASSLGTSGLSTDTQYF. The CDR3 coding sequence is TGTGCCAGCAGCTTGGGGACTAGCGGGCTCTCCACAGATACGCAGTATTTT. Full variable domain (outside the CDR3, taken from reference TRBV5-6 and TRBJ2-3): DAGVTQSPTHLIKTRGQQVTLRCSPKSGHDTVSWYQQALGQGPQFIFQYYEEEERQRGNFPDRFSGHQFPNYSSELNVNALLLGDSALYLCASSLGTSGLSTDTQYFGPGTRLTVL.

This clone was found a few times. This chain uses TRBV27 with TRBJ2-7, with 8 positions matching TRBD2. The trim removed 6 bases at V and 3 bases at J, leaving 13 bases unmatched. The CDR3 contains 16 residues. The germline V gene encodes CDR1 MNHEY and CDR2 SMNVEV (reference sequence). The DNA of the CDR3 is TGTGCCAGCAGACCCCTGGCGGGGGGCCGCCACTACGAGCAGTACTTC. This translates into CASRPLAGGRHYEQYF.

The gene calls are TRBV11-1 and TRBJ2-7; TRBD1 matches 9 bases. Per germline, CDR1 SGHAT and CDR2 FQDESV (reference sequence). The CDR3 runs to 15 residues. Trimming took 4 bases from V and 6 from J; bases not matched to a gene: 10. CDR3 residues: CASSSPQGAFFEQYF. CDR3 coding DNA: TGTGCCAGCAGCTCGCCACAGGGGGCGTTTTTCGAGCAGTACTTC.

The rearrangement uses TRBV27 and TRBJ2-1, with a possible D match to TRBD1 (5 bases). The CDR3 runs 13 residues. Germline assignment: CDR1 MNHEY and CDR2 SMNVEV (reference sequence). V was trimmed by 2 bases and J by 5 bases, leaving 7 bases between them. Here the CDR3 DNA reads TGTGCCAGCAGTTTAGGGGCAAACAATGAGCAGTTCTTC. Amino acids: CASSLGANNEQFF.

J is TRBJ1-5 and V is TRBV6-9; D not certain. There are 15 residues in the CDR3. Looked up from germline, CDR1 is MNHGY and CDR2 is SVAAGI. Trimming cost V 6 bases and J 4 bases, with 16 bases left between them. The CDR3 DNA reads TGTGCCAGCAGAACTGGACGAGGGAAGAATCAGCCCCAGCATTTT. Amino acids: CASRTGRGKNQPQHF.

This chain links TRBV21-1 with TRBJ2-4; TRBD1, the D gene given by the table, was not confirmed from the DNA. TRBV21-1 is classified as a pseudogene. CDR3 length: 15 residues. CDR3 nucleotides: TGTGCCACCCTCCAACAGGGGTATGGCAAAAACATTCAGTACTTC. Protein product: CATLQQGYGKNIQYF.